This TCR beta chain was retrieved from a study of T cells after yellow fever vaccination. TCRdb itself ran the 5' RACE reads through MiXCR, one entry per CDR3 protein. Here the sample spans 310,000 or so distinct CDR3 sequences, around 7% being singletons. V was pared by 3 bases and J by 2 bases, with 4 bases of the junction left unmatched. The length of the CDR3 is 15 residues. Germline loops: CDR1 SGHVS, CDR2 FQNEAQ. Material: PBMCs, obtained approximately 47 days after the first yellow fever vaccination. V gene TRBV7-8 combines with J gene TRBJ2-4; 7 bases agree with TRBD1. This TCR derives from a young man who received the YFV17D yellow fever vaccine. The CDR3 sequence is CASSFTGVSKNIQYF. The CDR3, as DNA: TGTGCCAGCAGCTTTACAGGGGTGTCCAAAAACATTCAGTACTTC. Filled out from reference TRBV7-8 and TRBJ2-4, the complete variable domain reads GAGVSQSPRYKVAKRGQDVALRCDPISGHVSLFWYQQALGQGPEFLTYFQNEAQLDKSGLPSDRFFAERPEGSVSTLKIQRTQQEDSAVYLCASSFTGVSKNIQYFGAGTRLSVL.